This TCR beta chain originates from a study of shared T cell receptors in the human thymus. The CDR3 sequence is 16 residues long. V lost 0 bases and J lost 5, with 14 bases in between. Germline CDR1 is SGHNT and CDR2 is YENEEA. Generated by immunoSEQ multiplex PCR, the TCRdb table keeps only in-frame clones and is missing some. The sample shows about 380,000 clones, roughly 94% of them seen only once. The material sequenced was thymocytes. This chain uses TRBV11-3 with TRBJ2-1; a possible D gene is TRBD2 (6 bases). This TCR derives from a human donor. CDR3 in amino acids: CASSLESEGKNNEQFF. CDR3 in DNA: TGTGCCAGCAGCTTAGAGTCGGAGGGAAAGAACAATGAGCAGTTCTTC.